This T cell receptor (beta chain) originates from a study of blood T cell repertoires in COVID-19. Across the whole study: Samples taken during acute and convalescent COVID-19 were collected in the United States, Italy and Spain. In each case, the material was cDNA or gDNA derived from T cells, B-cell-depleted T cells, or PBMCs.

This clone was recorded only once. Under the authors' procedure: Reference gene primer amplification yielded estimated nucleated cell counts. The data were produced by immunoSEQ multiplex PCR, yet TCRdb's version contains in-frame clones alone and is incomplete. For V, J and clone size, that table is used; D and trimming come from the DNA. The data contain 130,000 to 150,000 clones, roughly four fifths of them seen just once; the ten biggest clones take up over 5%. The TCR sequence derives from a human donor in a cohort sampled during active COVID-19. The sample comprised peripheral blood.

CDR3 residues: CASSPQGSRGYTF. The CDR3 nucleotides are TGTGCCAGCAGTCCCCAGGGGTCTCGAGGCTACACCTTC. The chain links TRBV25-1 to TRBJ1-2; maybe TRBD1 (6 bases). Germline CDR1 MGHDK, CDR2 SYGVNS. CDR3 size: 13 residues. V was cut by 5 bases and J by 8 bases, with 15 bases left in between.